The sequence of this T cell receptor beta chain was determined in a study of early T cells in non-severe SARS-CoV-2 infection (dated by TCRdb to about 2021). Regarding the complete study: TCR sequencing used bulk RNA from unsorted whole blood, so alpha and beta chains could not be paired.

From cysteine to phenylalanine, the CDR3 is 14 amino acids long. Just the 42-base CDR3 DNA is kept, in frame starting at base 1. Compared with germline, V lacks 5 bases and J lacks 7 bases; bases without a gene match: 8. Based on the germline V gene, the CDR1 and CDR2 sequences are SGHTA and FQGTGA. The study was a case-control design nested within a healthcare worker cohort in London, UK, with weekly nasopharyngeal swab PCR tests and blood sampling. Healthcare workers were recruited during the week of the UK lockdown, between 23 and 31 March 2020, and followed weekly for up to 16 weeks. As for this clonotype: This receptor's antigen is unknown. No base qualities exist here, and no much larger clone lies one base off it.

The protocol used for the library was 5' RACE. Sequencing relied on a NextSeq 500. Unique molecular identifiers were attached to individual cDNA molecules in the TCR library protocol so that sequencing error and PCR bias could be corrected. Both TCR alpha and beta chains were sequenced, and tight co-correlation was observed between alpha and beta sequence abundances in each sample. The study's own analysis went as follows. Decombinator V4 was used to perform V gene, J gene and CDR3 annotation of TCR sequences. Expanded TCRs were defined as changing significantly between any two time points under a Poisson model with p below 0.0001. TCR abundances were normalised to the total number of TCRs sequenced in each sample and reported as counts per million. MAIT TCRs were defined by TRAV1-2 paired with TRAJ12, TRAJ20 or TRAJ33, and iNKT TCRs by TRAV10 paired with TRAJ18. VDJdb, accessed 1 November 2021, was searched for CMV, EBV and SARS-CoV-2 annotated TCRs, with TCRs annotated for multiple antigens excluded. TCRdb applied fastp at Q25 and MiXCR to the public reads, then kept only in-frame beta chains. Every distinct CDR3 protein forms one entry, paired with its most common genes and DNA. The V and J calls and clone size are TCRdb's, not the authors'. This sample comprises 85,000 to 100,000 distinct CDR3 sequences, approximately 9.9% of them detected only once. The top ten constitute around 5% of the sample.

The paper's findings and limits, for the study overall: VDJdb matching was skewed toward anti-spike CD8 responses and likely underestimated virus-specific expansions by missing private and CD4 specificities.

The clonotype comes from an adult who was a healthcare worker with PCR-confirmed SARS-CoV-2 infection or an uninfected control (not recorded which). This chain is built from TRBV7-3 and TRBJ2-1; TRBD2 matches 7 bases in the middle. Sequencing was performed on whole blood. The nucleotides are TGTGCCAGCAGCCCGTGGGCTAGCGGAAATGAGCAGTTCTTC. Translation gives CASSPWASGNEQFF.